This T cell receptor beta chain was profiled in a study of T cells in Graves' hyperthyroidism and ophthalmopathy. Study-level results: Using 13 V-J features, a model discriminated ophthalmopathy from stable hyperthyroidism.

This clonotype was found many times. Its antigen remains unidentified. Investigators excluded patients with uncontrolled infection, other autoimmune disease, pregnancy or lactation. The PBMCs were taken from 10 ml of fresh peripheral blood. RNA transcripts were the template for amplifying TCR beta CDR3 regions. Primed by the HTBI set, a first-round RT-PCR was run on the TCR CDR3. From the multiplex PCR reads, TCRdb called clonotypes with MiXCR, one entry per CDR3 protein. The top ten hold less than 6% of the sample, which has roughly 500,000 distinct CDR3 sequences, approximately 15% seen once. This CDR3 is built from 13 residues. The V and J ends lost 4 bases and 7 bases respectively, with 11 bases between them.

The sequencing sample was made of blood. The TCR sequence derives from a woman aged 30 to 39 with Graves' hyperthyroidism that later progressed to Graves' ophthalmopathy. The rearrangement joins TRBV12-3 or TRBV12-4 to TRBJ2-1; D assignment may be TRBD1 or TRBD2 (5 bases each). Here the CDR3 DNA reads TGTGCCAGCAGTTGGGACCTAAGGAATGAGCAGTTCTTC. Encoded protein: CASSWDLRNEQFF.